This TCR beta chain stems from a study of T cells in Graves' hyperthyroidism and ophthalmopathy. On the study more broadly: Upon initial diagnosis and before any treatment, peripheral blood was collected.

V was clipped by 2 bases and J by 5 bases, with 13 bases between them. Germline lookup yields CDR1 SNHLY and CDR2 FYNNEI. CDR3 length equals 14 residues. This clonotype was seen at least ten times. Using RNA transcripts as the source, TCR beta CDR3 regions were amplified. Primed by the HTBI set, a first-round RT-PCR was run on the TCR CDR3. From the multiplex PCR reads, TCRdb called clonotypes with MiXCR, one entry per CDR3 protein. The sample lists more than 300,000 distinct CDR3 sequences, about a sixth occurring once. Patients aged 18 to 65 had newly diagnosed hyperthyroidism that had lasted under 2 months. The PBMCs were sourced from fresh peripheral blood (around 10 ml).

The source material was blood. The clonotype originates from a woman under 40 with Graves' hyperthyroidism that later progressed to Graves' ophthalmopathy. This chain joins TRBV2 and TRBJ2-7, with D possibly matching TRBD2 (6 bases). The CDR3: CASSESAGINEQYF. The CDR3, as DNA: TGTGCCAGCAGTGAAAGCGCGGGAATCAACGAGCAGTACTTC.